This T cell receptor (beta chain) was obtained from a study of early T cells in non-severe SARS-CoV-2 infection (dated by TCRdb to about 2021). General notes on the study: TCR sequencing used bulk RNA from unsorted whole blood, so alpha and beta chains could not be paired. The paper's findings and limits, for the study overall: Matching against VDJdb was skewed toward anti-spike CD8 responses, likely underestimated virus-specific expansions, and missed private and CD4 specificities.

This clonotype was found many times. Its antigen is currently not known. There are no base qualities to consult, and no much larger clone falls within one base. The library relied on 5' RACE. Sequencing used a NextSeq 500. Unique molecular identifiers were attached to individual cDNA molecules in the TCR library protocol so that sequencing error and PCR bias could be corrected. Both TCR alpha and beta chains were sequenced, and tight co-correlation was observed between alpha and beta sequence abundances in each sample. The published analysis was carried out like this. Decombinator V4 was used to annotate the V gene, J gene and CDR3 of the TCR sequences. TCRs were defined as expanded if a significant change between any two time points was detected under a Poisson model with p below 0.0001. TCR abundances were normalised to the total number of TCRs sequenced in each sample and reported as counts per million. TRAV1-2 paired with TRAJ12, TRAJ20 or TRAJ33 defined MAIT TCRs, while TRAV10 paired with TRAJ18 defined iNKT TCRs. VDJdb, accessed 1 November 2021, was searched for CMV, EBV and SARS-CoV-2 annotated TCRs, with TCRs annotated for multiple antigens excluded. TCRdb ran its own pipeline on the public reads, namely fastp trimming at Q25 and MiXCR clone calling, and kept in-frame beta chains. Duplicate CDR3 protein sequences are folded into a single record with the most common DNA and genes. The V and J calls were not made by the authors but by TCRdb's processing. The sample includes over 30,000 distinct CDR3 sequences, with approximately 7.9% observed a single time. The ten biggest clones cover over 10% of the sample.

A distance of 19 bases separates the germline ends of V and J, which lose 6 bases and 9 bases respectively. The CDR3 covers 14 residues, taking in both the cysteine and the phenylalanine. CDR3 DNA is the only sequence kept; it has 42 bases, read in frame from the first base. A case-control design nested within a healthcare worker cohort in London, UK, was used, with weekly nasopharyngeal swab PCR tests and blood sampling performed. Healthcare workers were recruited between 23 and 31 March 2020, during the week of the UK lockdown, and were followed weekly for up to about 15 weeks. The TCR comes from an adult who was a healthcare worker with PCR-confirmed SARS-CoV-2 infection or an uninfected control (not recorded which). Recombination linked TRBV12-3 or TRBV12-4 to TRBJ2-3; the D gene could be TRBD1 or TRBD2, each one agreeing over 5 bases. The sequencing used whole blood, collected at baseline. The CDR3 reads as follows: CASSSGTVIVTQYF. The bases read TGTGCCAGCAGCTCGGGGACGGTCATTGTCACGCAGTATTTT.